This T cell receptor (beta chain) was observed in a study of early T cells in non-severe SARS-CoV-2 infection. Study context: It was bulk RNA from unsorted whole blood that was sequenced, and the chains were unpaired.

CDR3 length: 14 residues. The V gene lost 0 bases and the J gene lost 7 bases, with 8 bases spanning the gap. The germline CDR1 and CDR2 sequences are SGHRS and YFSETQ. Individual cDNA molecules received unique molecular identifiers during library preparation. One entry per CDR3 protein results from TCRdb running MiXCR on the 5' RACE reads. The top ten hold about 10% of the sample, which has some 29,000 distinct CDR3 sequences, approximately 4.7% seen once. The specimen was whole blood. The rearrangement joins TRBV5-1 to TRBJ1-6; D ambiguous. The origin of this receptor is an adult who was a healthcare worker with PCR-confirmed SARS-CoV-2 infection or an uninfected control (not recorded which). CDR3 region: CASSLERSNSPLHF. CDR3 nucleotide sequence: TGCGCCAGCAGCTTGGAGCGTAGCAATTCACCCCTCCACTTT.